These 31 T cell receptor beta chains were all obtained from the same sample, sequenced in a study of monozygotic twins with inflammatory bowel disease. No DNA is given; TCRdb re-called the 5' RACE reads and lists each CDR3 protein once. This sample's table has approximately 150,000 distinct CDR3 sequences. The sequenced sample consisted of blood. The receptors derive from a human donor with ulcerative colitis or Crohn's disease, or a healthy co-twin of an affected twin (not recorded which).

The V gene is TRBV20-1, the J gene TRBJ2-1; checking the TCRdb D call of TRBD2 is not possible without DNA. Germline V gives CDR1 DFQATT, CDR2 SNEGSKA (reference sequence). CDR3 length equals 14 residues. The CDR3 loop is CSAVGLAGYNEQFF.

This chain joins TRBV25-1 and TRBJ2-5. The CDR3 is made up of 11 amino acids. CDR1 MGHDK and CDR2 SYGVNS come from the germline V gene. The CDR3 sequence is CASSDRETQYF.

This rearrangement joins TRBV6-2 or TRBV6-3 to TRBJ1-2; TCRdb's assignment of TRBD1 cannot be checked, as there is no DNA. Germline V gene lookup returns CDR1 MNHEY and CDR2 SVGEGT. This CDR3 is 14 amino acids long. The chain's CDR3 is CASSYSEGRTGYTF.

V is TRBV7-2 and J is TRBJ2-5. The CDR3 runs to 11 residues. Germline V gene data show CDR1 as SGHTA and CDR2 as FQGNSA. The CDR3 spells CASSIGPTQYF. The full variable domain, completed using reference TRBV7-2 and TRBJ2-5, is GAGVSQSPSNKVTEKGKDVELRCDPISGHTALYWYRQSLGQGLEFLIYFQGNSAPDKSGLPSDRFSAERTGGSVSTLTIQRTQQEDSAVYLCASSIGPTQYFGPGTRLLVL.

The V and J genes are TRBV6-2 or TRBV6-3 and TRBJ2-7. Germline assignment: CDR1 MNHEY and CDR2 SVGEGT. The CDR3 runs 13 residues. Here the CDR3 reads CASASTPSYEQYF.

The rearrangement uses TRBV9 and TRBJ2-2. Germline CDR1 SGDLS, CDR2 YYNGEE. This CDR3 has 14 amino acids. The CDR3 loop reads CASSVATVAGELFF.

The rearrangement links TRBV20-1 to TRBJ2-7; absent DNA, TCRdb's TRBD2 call cannot be checked. Germline lookup yields CDR1 DFQATT and CDR2 SNEGSKA (reference sequence). CDR3 length equals 15 residues. CDR3 sequence reads: CSASPSGGEAYGQYF.

CDR3 in amino acids: CASSGEGWNQPQHF. The chain recombines TRBV2 with TRBJ1-5. The CDR3 loop spans 14 amino acids. In germline, CDR1 is SNHLY, CDR2 FYNNEI. The whole variable domain, remainder taken from reference TRBV2 and TRBJ1-5, is EPEVTQTPSHQVTQMGQEVILRCVPISNHLYFYWYRQILGQKVEFLVSFYNNEISEKSEIFDDQFSVERPDGSNFTLKIRSTKLEDSAMYFCASSGEGWNQPQHFGDGTRLSIL.

The chain uses TRBV5-6 and TRBJ2-7. Per germline, CDR1 SGHDT and CDR2 YYEEEE. The CDR3 covers 13 residues. CDR3 region: CASSFRGTYEQYF. Full variable domain (missing parts from reference TRBV5-6 and TRBJ2-7): DAGVTQSPTHLIKTRGQQVTLRCSPKSGHDTVSWYQQALGQGPQFIFQYYEEEERQRGNFPDRFSGHQFPNYSSELNVNALLLGDSALYLCASSFRGTYEQYFGPGTRLTVT.

The chain employs TRBV27 and TRBJ1-5. The CDR3 sequence is 13 residues long. CDR1 is MNHEY, CDR2 SMNVEV, per germline (reference sequence). The CDR3 is CASSSMSNQPQHF.

The CDR3: CSAPGQGVGARYGYTF. V gene TRBV20-1 combines with J gene TRBJ1-2; TCRdb lists TRBD1, though no DNA is available to test this call. There are 16 residues in the CDR3. Germline-derived CDR1 and CDR2 are DFQATT and SNEGSKA (reference sequence).

The chain has TRBV7-2 and TRBJ2-1; the D gene TCRdb calls, TRBD2, cannot be checked with no DNA. Germline V gives CDR1 SGHTA, CDR2 FQGNSA. The CDR3 length is 13 residues. The CDR3: CASLGTSYNEQSF.

The chain recombines TRBV20-1 with TRBJ1-2; TCRdb proposes TRBD1, but this gene call is untestable without DNA. From germline, CDR1 is DFQATT and CDR2 SNEGSKA (reference sequence). This CDR3 has 13 amino acids. The CDR3: CSARDPGNYGYTF.

CDR3 amino acids: CASSLGAGNEKLFF. This chain links TRBV12-3 or TRBV12-4 with TRBJ1-4. The CDR3 length is 14 residues.

The rearrangement uses TRBV5-1 and TRBJ2-2; checking the TCRdb D call of TRBD1 is not possible without DNA. The CDR3 length is 13 residues. Looked up from germline, CDR1 is SGHRS and CDR2 is YFSETQ. The CDR3 region is CASSEGDTGELFF.

The rearrangement joins TRBV10-2 to TRBJ1-2; TCRdb returns TRBD1, unconfirmable since there is no DNA. The CDR3 consists of 13 residues. Per the germline V gene, CDR1 is WSHSY and CDR2 is SAAADI. CDR3 sequence reads: CASSDWGAEGYTF.

This chain links TRBV5-1 with TRBJ2-7. In germline, CDR1 is SGHRS, CDR2 YFSETQ. The CDR3 sequence is 15 residues long. The CDR3 reads CASSRETDSPHEQYF.

The chain joins TRBV7-2 to TRBJ2-4. The germline V gene has CDR1 SGHTA and CDR2 FQGNSA. The CDR3 length is 14 residues. The CDR3 protein is CASSLQAAKNIQYF.

This chain joins TRBV18 and TRBJ1-5; TCRdb calls TRBD1, which cannot be checked without DNA. The length of the CDR3 is 15 residues. Germline V lookup: CDR1 KGHSH, CDR2 LQKENI. The CDR3 loop is CASSPTRQGNQPQHF.

The chain combines TRBV5-1 with TRBJ1-2; TCRdb proposes TRBD1, but this gene call is untestable without DNA. CDR1 SGHRS and CDR2 YFSETQ come from the germline V gene. The CDR3 extends over 14 amino acids. CDR3 amino acids: CASSLQGTDYGYTF.

The chain employs TRBV4-1 and TRBJ2-4; checking the TCRdb D call of TRBD1 is not possible without DNA. The CDR3 consists of 18 residues. Germline CDR1 and CDR2: MGHRA and YSYEKL. The CDR3 spells CASSQDAGQQLAKNIQYF.

The V and J genes are TRBV7-9 and TRBJ1-2. The CDR3 sequence is 15 residues long. The germline V gene has CDR1 SEHNR and CDR2 FQNEAQ (reference sequence). The CDR3 spells CASSLIDAPNYGYTF.

V and J are TRBV6-2 or TRBV6-3 and TRBJ2-2; the D call of TRBD1 rests on TCRdb alone, since no DNA is present to check it. Looked up from germline, CDR1 is MNHEY and CDR2 is SVGEGT. The CDR3 runs to 15 residues. CDR3 region: CASSLMRGAGGELFF.

The genes are TRBV27 and TRBJ2-2; TCRdb calls TRBD2, which cannot be checked without DNA. CDR1 is MNHEY, CDR2 SMNVEV, per germline (reference sequence). The CDR3 spans 16 residues. The CDR3 sequence is CASSLRAATHTGELFF.

The chain uses TRBV12-3 or TRBV12-4 and TRBJ1-5. The CDR3 extends over 13 amino acids. CDR3 region: CASDASAVQPQHF.

The V gene is TRBV25-1, the J gene TRBJ2-7; TCRdb lists TRBD1, though no DNA is available to test this call. The CDR3 extends over 14 amino acids. The germline gives CDR1 MGHDK, CDR2 SYGVNS. The CDR3 loop is CASASGVRSYEQYF.

The V and J genes are TRBV7-6 and TRBJ2-5; the TCRdb call, TRBD1, lacks DNA for checking. Germline CDR1 SGHVS, CDR2 FNYEAQ. The CDR3 covers 13 residues. The CDR3 here is CASNRDSQETQYF.

The chain has TRBV2 and TRBJ2-2; TCRdb's D call, TRBD2, is unchecked because there is no DNA. This CDR3 is 17 amino acids long. Germline-derived CDR1 and CDR2 are SNHLY and FYNNEI. CDR3 loop: CASSEFSHRTNTGELFF.

The chain links TRBV5-1 to TRBJ1-5. CDR1 is SGHRS and CDR2 is YFSETQ in the germline V gene. The CDR3 extends over 16 amino acids. The CDR3 here is CASSPRGGELGQPQHF.

The chain joins TRBV7-2 to TRBJ2-1. The CDR3 is made up of 12 amino acids. Looked up from germline, CDR1 is SGHTA and CDR2 is FQGNSA. The CDR3 here is CASSFSGREQFF.

The V call is TRBV5-5, the J call TRBJ1-5. This CDR3 is 15 amino acids long. Germline V CDR1 and CDR2: SGHKS, YYEKEE (reference sequence). CDR3 amino acids: CASSPDTNGNQLQHF.